The 23 T cell receptor beta chains below were found in one sample sequenced in a study of human T cells and chemical hapten exposure. Described time point: pre-sensitization, week 0. Treatment indicated: therapeutic diphenylcyclopropenone sensitization with weekly scalp DPC. TCRdb used MiXCR to reprocess the RACE reads, holding one entry per CDR3 protein. The table has about 89,000 distinct CDR3 sequences, 10% to 12% seen once. The sequencing used whole blood, collected in connection with sensitization to the hapten diphenylcyclopropenone (DPC). These receptor sequences come from an older woman with alopecia areata. Some clones in this sample may be carry-over from other donors' samples.

The chain couples TRBV5-1 to TRBJ2-6; no clear D. CDR3 length equals 13 residues. V gave up 3 bases and J gave up 2 bases, with 3 bases separating them. Germline V gene sequence: CDR1 SGHRS, CDR2 YFSETQ. The CDR3 DNA reads TGCGCCAGCAGCTACACTGGGGCCAACGTCCTGACTTTC. Protein sequence: CASSYTGANVLTF.

The CDR3 coding sequence is TGTGCCAGTCACAACACCCAAGAGACCCAGTACTTC. It specifies CASHNTQETQYF. This sequence joins TRBV7-3 and TRBJ2-5; D call uncertain. Trimming shortened V by 9 bases and J by 1 base, and 9 bases separated the two germline ends. CDR3 length: 12 residues. CDR1 is SGHTA, CDR2 FQGTGA, per germline.

This clonotype came up a few times. The chain combines TRBV7-3 with TRBJ2-7; 11 positions agree with TRBD1. This CDR3 contains 15 residues. Germline V gives CDR1 SGHTA, CDR2 FQGTGA. With 0 bases clipped from V and 7 bases from J, the junction kept 5 bases outside the gene matches. This CDR3 reads CASSLTPDRGQEQYF. The DNA for the CDR3 is TGTGCCAGCAGCTTAACCCCGGACAGGGGGCAAGAGCAGTACTTC.

This clonotype has a count of ten or more. V usage is TRBV10-2 and J usage is TRBJ1-1; 8 bases agree with TRBD1. The germline V gene has CDR1 WSHSY and CDR2 SAAADI. This CDR3 region has 15 residues. V was pared by 7 bases and J by 0 bases, with 7 bases of the junction left unmatched. The CDR3 region has the DNA TGCGCCAGCATCGTCCCGGGACAGGTGAACACTGAAGCTTTCTTT. It is translated as CASIVPGQVNTEAFF.

This clonotype was found many times. This sequence joins TRBV7-9 and TRBJ2-2; 9 positions agree with TRBD1. The germline V gene encodes CDR1 SEHNR and CDR2 FQNEAQ (reference sequence). This CDR3 is built from 15 residues. With 5 bases clipped from V and 3 bases from J, the junction kept 4 bases outside the gene matches. The CDR3 region is CASSRGQGDTGELFF. DNA for the CDR3: TGTGCCAGCAGCCGGGGACAGGGTGACACCGGGGAGCTGTTTTTT.

The chain links TRBV6-2 or TRBV6-3 to TRBJ1-2; D perhaps matches TRBD1 (6 bases). Germline V gives CDR1 MNHEY, CDR2 SVGEGT. The V gene lost 7 bases and the J gene lost 2 bases, with 23 bases spanning the gap. The CDR3 loop spans 17 amino acids. The CDR3 loop is CASKPGHTIFGNYGYTF. CDR3 in DNA: TGTGCCAGCAAGCCGGGACATACAATCTTCGGAAACTATGGCTACACCTTC.

This clonotype was seen only a few times. For the CDR3, the DNA is TGTGCCAGCTCCTGGATGACAGCGAACACTGAAGCTTTCTTT. Its protein product is CASSWMTANTEAFF. The gene calls are TRBV5-5 and TRBJ1-1; D might be TRBD1 (5 bases). Germline V gene data show CDR1 as SGHKS and CDR2 as YYEKEE (reference sequence). V lost 7 bases to trimming and J lost 1 base, with 14 bases between them. This CDR3 comprises 14 residues.

This clonotype came up a few times. J is TRBJ2-3 and V is TRBV20-1, with D possibly being TRBD1 or TRBD2 (6 bases each). From germline, CDR1 is DFQATT and CDR2 SNEGSKA (reference sequence). V lost 5 bases, J lost 0 bases, and 12 bases lay in between. This CDR3 has 14 amino acids. CDR3 DNA sequence: TGCAGTGCTGGAAGAGGGGGGAGCACAGATACGCAGTATTTT. Its translation: CSAGRGGSTDTQYF.

This clonotype was seen more than once but under ten times. This chain uses TRBV27 with TRBJ2-7, with D perhaps matching TRBD1 (6 bases). Trimming shortened V by 9 bases and J by 0 bases, and 15 bases separated the two germline ends. The CDR3 runs to 14 residues. Germline V CDR1 and CDR2: MNHEY, SMNVEV (reference sequence). Here the CDR3 DNA reads TGTGCCAGTGGTGGACAGTCAAGCTCCTACGAGCAGTACTTC. Amino acids: CASGGQSSSYEQYF.

V and J are TRBV20-1 and TRBJ2-3; D is undetermined. CDR1 and CDR2 from the germline V gene are DFQATT and SNEGSKA (reference sequence). The V and J ends lost 2 bases and 3 bases respectively, with 12 bases between them. CDR3 length: 14 residues. The CDR3, as DNA: TGCAGTGCTAGACTGTTACTCGGAACAGATACGCAGTATTTT. Amino acids: CSARLLLGTDTQYF.

This clonotype was seen a few times. V usage is TRBV5-4 and J usage is TRBJ2-3, with TRBD2 matching 10 bases. The CDR3 sequence is 16 residues long. V shed 3 bases and J 2 bases; nucleotides not matched to a gene: 6. Looked up from germline, CDR1 is SGHNT and CDR2 is YYREEE (reference sequence). The CDR3 is CASSSGTSAPTDTQYF. The DNA of the CDR3 is TGTGCCAGCAGCTCCGGGACTAGCGCCCCCACAGATACGCAGTATTTT.

This clonotype was counted ten times or more. V usage is TRBV10-2 and J usage is TRBJ1-2; TRBD1 matches 7 bases. Germline V CDR1 and CDR2: WSHSY, SAAADI. CDR3 length equals 14 residues. After removal of 3 bases from V and 1 base from J, the junction contained 2 bases not matched to a gene. The CDR3, as DNA: TGCGCCAGCAGTGACTGGGACAGTAACTATGGCTACACCTTC. Residues: CASSDWDSNYGYTF.

The J gene is TRBJ2-5, the V gene TRBV5-1, with D hard to call. Germline CDR1 is SGHRS and CDR2 is YFSETQ. The CDR3 covers 14 residues. Trimming removed 4 bases from V and 4 bases from J, with 14 bases in between. The DNA for the CDR3 is TGCGCCAGCAGCGCCTCCCTACAAGGAGAGACCCAGTACTTC. Amino acid sequence: CASSASLQGETQYF. Variable domain in full (rest from reference TRBV5-1 and TRBJ2-5): KAGVTQTPRYLIKTRGQQVTLSCSPISGHRSVSWYQQTPGQGLQFLFEYFSETQRNKGNFPGRFSGRQFSNSRSEMNVSTLELGDSALYLCASSASLQGETQYFGPGTRLLVL.

Only a few counts were recorded for this clonotype. The V call is TRBV3-1, the J call TRBJ2-5; 10 positions agree with TRBD1. Germline V gene lookup returns CDR1 LGHDT and CDR2 YNNKEL (reference sequence). V gave up 4 bases and J gave up 5 bases; unmatched junction bases: 4. The CDR3 consists of 14 residues. CDR3 amino acids: CASSRDRGWETQYF. CDR3 nucleotide sequence: TGTGCCAGCAGCCGGGACAGGGGATGGGAGACCCAGTACTTC.

The chain couples TRBV5-1 to TRBJ1-1; 8 nucleotides agree with TRBD1. The CDR3 extends over 18 amino acids. Looked up from germline, CDR1 is SGHRS and CDR2 is YFSETQ. The V gene end was trimmed by 3 bases and the J gene end by 0 bases; junction bases not matched to a gene: 13. The CDR3 sequence: CASSSSPGQANLNTEAFF. The CDR3 nucleotides are TGCGCCAGCAGCTCATCCCCGGGACAGGCAAACTTGAACACTGAAGCTTTCTTT.

This chain joins TRBV4-1 and TRBJ1-2; D might be TRBD1 (5 bases). The CDR3 has 14 residues. Germline CDR1 MGHRA, CDR2 YSYEKL. V lost 1 base and J lost 2, with 8 bases in between. The CDR3 DNA reads TGCGCCAGCAGCCAAGCTCCAGGGAACTATGGCTACACCTTC. Amino acids: CASSQAPGNYGYTF.

V usage is TRBV10-3 and J usage is TRBJ1-5; tentatively, D is TRBD1 (5 bases). V lost 3 bases, J lost 0 bases, and 15 bases lay in between. CDR1 is ENHRY, CDR2 SYGVKD, per germline. The CDR3 runs to 17 residues. The CDR3, as DNA: TGTGCCATCAGTGAAGGGACGGGAAAATATAGCAATCAGCCCCAGCATTTT. Translation: CAISEGTGKYSNQPQHF.

This clonotype was seen at least ten times. The chain couples TRBV6-6 to TRBJ1-6, with a tentative D call TRBD1 (5 bases). Germline assignment: CDR1 MNHNY and CDR2 SVGAGI (reference sequence). CDR3 length equals 15 residues. Trimming took 6 bases from V and 6 from J, leaving 15 bases between them. CDR3 nucleotide sequence: TGTGCCAGCAGGCTTCCGGGACTGTTTAATTCACCCCTCCACTTT. Translating it yields CASRLPGLFNSPLHF.

This clonotype was observed a few times. V and J are TRBV19 and TRBJ1-4; D might be TRBD1 (6 bases). The germline gives CDR1 LNHDA, CDR2 SQIVND (reference sequence). The CDR3 consists of 15 residues. V was trimmed by 4 bases and J by 8 bases, leaving 17 bases between them. Written as DNA, the CDR3 is TGTGCCAGTAGTACCTCCGAGGGACACACCGAAAAACTGTTTTTT. Protein product: CASSTSEGHTEKLFF.

This clonotype has a handful of counts. The gene calls are TRBV13 and TRBJ1-1; TRBD1 matches 7 bases. Germline CDR1 PRHDT, CDR2 FYEKMQ (reference sequence). The CDR3 runs 14 residues. V lost 8 bases to trimming and J lost 5 bases; unmatched junction nucleotides: 11. The CDR3 region is CASSDRAKWTEAFF. The DNA for the CDR3 is TGTGCCAGCTCCGACAGGGCCAAATGGACTGAAGCTTTCTTT.

This clonotype was seen ten or more times. The rearrangement uses TRBV5-8 and TRBJ1-1, with D unclear. Germline CDR1 and CDR2: SGHTS and YDEGEE. V gave up 0 bases and J gave up 0 bases, with 6 bases separating them. CDR3 length: 14 residues. In nucleotides, the CDR3 is TGTGCCAGCAGCTTGGATGGAATGAACACTGAAGCTTTCTTT. This sequence encodes CASSLDGMNTEAFF. The entire variable domain, with the rest obtained from reference TRBV5-8 and TRBJ1-1, is as follows: EAGVTQSPTHLIKTRGQQATLRCSPISGHTSVYWYQQALGLGLQFLLWYDEGEERNRGNFPPRFSGRQFPNYSSELNVNALELEDSALYLCASSLDGMNTEAFFGQGTRLTVV.

Only a few counts were recorded for this clonotype. The V call is TRBV6-6, the J call TRBJ2-7, with 8 bases that match TRBD1. This CDR3 is 15 amino acids long. The J segment lost 4 bases and the V segment lost 6 bases, leaving 11 bases of the junction unmatched. Germline assignment: CDR1 MNHNY and CDR2 SVGAGI (reference sequence). For the CDR3, the DNA is TGTGCCAGCAGAATAAACCGGGACAGGTTGTACGAGCAGTACTTC. Translated, it gives CASRINRDRLYEQYF.

The table lists this clonotype with a few counts. The chain employs TRBV5-4 and TRBJ2-3; 7 bases match TRBD1. The V and J ends lost 0 bases and 4 bases, in that order; junction bases with no gene match: 5. The CDR3 spans 15 residues. Looked up from germline, CDR1 is SGHNT and CDR2 is YYREEE (reference sequence). CDR3 DNA sequence: TGTGCCAGCAGCTTGGAGGGGGCTAGGGCAGATACGCAGTATTTT. Residues: CASSLEGARADTQYF.